This entry is about one T cell receptor (beta chain). The antigen remains undetermined. TCRdb analysed the 5' RACE reads with MiXCR anew, one entry per CDR3 protein. The table records hundreds of thousands of distinct CDR3 sequences, approximately 20% of them present only once. This sample stems from a study of identical twins. Study-wide results and limits: The conclusions drew on cross-sectional statistical analysis instead of tracking the same donors.

Germline loops: CDR1 LNHNV, CDR2 YYDKDF (reference sequence). The ends were cut back, 5 bases at V and 3 bases at J, with 8 bases in the middle. This CDR3 region has 13 residues. The sample was also linked to a second study, of yellow fever vaccine responses in identical twins.

Sequencing was performed on CD4+ T cells sorted from blood. The chain carries TRBV15 and TRBJ1-3, with no clear D. This sequence originates from a woman younger than 35 in good health. CDR3 loop: CATSRPDGNTIYF. The CDR3 bases are TGTGCCACCAGCCGTCCAGATGGAAACACCATATATTTT. The whole variable domain, filled in from reference TRBV15 and TRBJ1-3, reads DAMVIQNPRYQVTQFGKPVTLSCSQTLNHNVMYWYQQKSSQAPKLLFHYYDKDFNNEADTPDNFQSRRPNTSFCFLDIRSPGLGDTAMYLCATSRPDGNTIYFGEGSWLTVV.